These T cell receptor beta chains were read from a single sample in a study of CXCR3-negative and CXCR3-positive naive CD8 T cells. TCRdb processed the 5' RACE reads again and assigns one entry to each CDR3 protein, with no DNA. The sample's table shows just under 90,000 distinct CDR3 sequences. Sequenced input: naive CXCR3+ CD8+ T cells from blood. Receptors originate from a human donor in good health. Some clones in this sample may be carry-over from other donors' samples. CDR3s include the opening cysteine and the closing phenylalanine or tryptophan.

j_call: TRBJ1-5
cdr3_length: 14
v_call: TRBV28
cdr3_aa: CASSLFLGEQPQHF

j_call: TRBJ2-2
cdr3_length: 15
v_call: TRBV5-6
cdr3_aa: CASSSSGSWGGELFF

j_call: TRBJ2-1
cdr3_length: 13
v_call: TRBV19
cdr3_aa: CASTDRAYNEQFF

j_call: TRBJ2-5
cdr3_length: 13
v_call: TRBV12-3/TRBV12-4
cdr3_aa: CASSEDGQETQYF

j_call: TRBJ2-1
cdr3_length: 12
v_call: TRBV9
cdr3_aa: CASSRGDNEQFF

j_call: TRBJ1-2
cdr3_length: 14
v_call: TRBV5-1
cdr3_aa: CASSMGTGLVGYTF

j_call: TRBJ1-2
cdr3_length: 14
v_call: TRBV6-5
cdr3_aa: CASSYGEQNVGYTF

j_call: TRBJ2-7
cdr3_length: 12
v_call: TRBV10-2
cdr3_aa: CASSEEVYEQYF

j_call: TRBJ2-4
cdr3_length: 11
v_call: TRBV2
cdr3_aa: CASSEGYIQYF

j_call: TRBJ2-3
cdr3_length: 18
v_call: TRBV7-6
cdr3_aa: CASSLGEARDRVTDTQYF

j_call: TRBJ2-1
cdr3_length: 15
v_call: TRBV19
cdr3_aa: CASSMRGREYNEQFF

j_call: TRBJ1-1
cdr3_length: 13
v_call: TRBV6-2/TRBV6-3
cdr3_aa: CASSYSGGLGAFF

j_call: TRBJ2-7
cdr3_length: 15
v_call: TRBV21-1
cdr3_aa: CASSSWTASSYEQYF

j_call: TRBJ2-1
cdr3_length: 16
v_call: TRBV7-9
cdr3_aa: CASSSRDPSSYNEQFF

j_call: TRBJ2-5
cdr3_length: 16
v_call: TRBV28
cdr3_aa: CASSTWALDVDETQYF

j_call: TRBJ2-1
cdr3_length: 15
v_call: TRBV3-1
cdr3_aa: CASTDGERADNEQFF

j_call: TRBJ2-3
cdr3_length: 15
v_call: TRBV29-1
cdr3_aa: CSVGLAGDGMGTQYF

j_call: TRBJ2-5
cdr3_length: 16
v_call: TRBV10-3
cdr3_aa: CAISAPGKGRGETQYF

j_call: TRBJ2-7
cdr3_length: 15
v_call: TRBV28
cdr3_aa: CASSLSGGSSYEQYF

j_call: TRBJ1-5
cdr3_length: 18
v_call: TRBV20-1
cdr3_aa: CSAGSPGGTRYSNQPQHF

j_call: TRBJ2-7
cdr3_length: 17
v_call: TRBV4-1
cdr3_aa: CASSQGFTGTGTYEQYF

j_call: TRBJ2-1
cdr3_length: 15
v_call: TRBV4-3
cdr3_aa: CASSQAGDSYNEQFF

j_call: TRBJ1-5
cdr3_length: 12
v_call: TRBV7-9
cdr3_aa: CASSLDNQPQHF

j_call: TRBJ2-1
cdr3_length: 16
v_call: TRBV4-3
cdr3_aa: CASSQGTTGGYNEQFF

j_call: TRBJ2-5
cdr3_length: 13
v_call: TRBV7-9
cdr3_aa: CASSFRTEETQYF

j_call: TRBJ2-7
cdr3_length: 16
v_call: TRBV7-2
cdr3_aa: CASSPMGTAVSYEQYF

j_call: TRBJ1-4
cdr3_length: 15
v_call: TRBV25-1
cdr3_aa: CASSDTGEIMEKLFF

j_call: TRBJ2-1
cdr3_length: 16
v_call: TRBV21-1
cdr3_aa: CASSKGGGGAGNEQFF

j_call: TRBJ2-7
cdr3_length: 14
v_call: TRBV27
cdr3_aa: CASSLLGGRDEQYF

j_call: TRBJ1-2
cdr3_length: 14
v_call: TRBV20-1
cdr3_aa: CSARDSDGTYGYTF

j_call: TRBJ1-1
cdr3_length: 12
v_call: TRBV12-3/TRBV12-4
cdr3_aa: CASTLDRAEAFF

j_call: TRBJ2-7
cdr3_length: 14
v_call: TRBV7-6
cdr3_aa: CASSLQPSQDEQYF

j_call: TRBJ2-1
cdr3_length: 13
v_call: TRBV28
cdr3_aa: CASSLGVVNEQFF

j_call: TRBJ2-2
cdr3_length: 17
v_call: TRBV7-9
cdr3_aa: CASSPPGLAGDTGELFF

j_call: TRBJ1-5
cdr3_length: 16
v_call: TRBV7-8
cdr3_aa: CASSYEGAPLDDPRHF

j_call: TRBJ2-1
cdr3_length: 15
v_call: TRBV15
cdr3_aa: CATSSGLADYNEQFF

j_call: TRBJ2-1
cdr3_length: 14
v_call: TRBV29-1
cdr3_aa: CSVLGSGGANEQFF

j_call: TRBJ2-1
cdr3_length: 18
v_call: TRBV29-1
cdr3_aa: CSVEGTSGSLSSYNEQFF

j_call: TRBJ1-3
cdr3_length: 17
v_call: TRBV6-5
cdr3_aa: CASSYSQVQGAGNTIYF

j_call: TRBJ2-1
cdr3_length: 15
v_call: TRBV27
cdr3_aa: CASSFPGQNKNEQFF

j_call: TRBJ2-2
cdr3_length: 16
v_call: TRBV18
cdr3_aa: CASSPGAGGNTGELFF

j_call: TRBJ2-1
cdr3_length: 13
v_call: TRBV6-6
cdr3_aa: CASSPRVDHEQFF

j_call: TRBJ2-5
cdr3_length: 15
v_call: TRBV14
cdr3_aa: CASSQDFGLEETQYF

j_call: TRBJ2-7
cdr3_length: 12
v_call: TRBV13
cdr3_aa: CASSLGPGEQYF

j_call: TRBJ2-2
cdr3_length: 14
v_call: TRBV4-3
cdr3_aa: CASSQDGFTGELFF

j_call: TRBJ2-1
cdr3_length: 16
v_call: TRBV5-1
cdr3_aa: CASSSAGQPSYNEQFF

j_call: TRBJ2-1
cdr3_length: 13
v_call: TRBV29-1
cdr3_aa: CSVGGGIHNEQFF

j_call: TRBJ2-7
cdr3_length: 13
v_call: TRBV9
cdr3_aa: CASSPDWAGEQYF

j_call: TRBJ2-7
cdr3_length: 15
v_call: TRBV6-1
cdr3_aa: CASSKETGGSYEQYF

j_call: TRBJ2-3
cdr3_length: 14
v_call: TRBV12-3/TRBV12-4
cdr3_aa: CASSLGVWRDTQYF

j_call: TRBJ1-4
cdr3_length: 13
v_call: TRBV2
cdr3_aa: CASRLRGREKLFF

j_call: TRBJ2-7
cdr3_length: 15
v_call: TRBV28
cdr3_aa: CASSILAGAVYEQYF

j_call: TRBJ2-2
cdr3_length: 14
v_call: TRBV4-2
cdr3_aa: CACSQSEEVGELFF